This TCR beta chain was documented in a study of T cells after posttransplantation cyclophosphamide. V was trimmed by 6 bases and J by 4 bases, leaving 9 bases between them. Germline CDR1 and CDR2: MDHEN and SYDVKM. The CDR3 has 12 residues. Only in-frame clones appear in the TCRdb table, and some are missing; sequencing was by immunoSEQ multiplex PCR. Of about 15,000 clones in the sample, approximately 80% are singletons; the top ten hold 0.95% to 1.5%. The TCR comes from a man aged 45-65 years. Sample: memory CD4+ T cells sorted from PBMCs. The chain joins TRBV28 to TRBJ1-2; possibly TRBD1 for D (5 bases). The CDR3 region has the DNA TGTGCCAGCAGCCACCAGGGCTATGGCTACACCTTC. Its translation is CASSHQGYGYTF.